This entry describes one T cell receptor (beta chain). Its cognate antigen is unknown. These data come from a study of OX40 agonist ivuxolimab in advanced cancers. Study conclusions and caveats: CD8+ T cells were the subset that, on average, had more expanded clones than CD4+.

The assay was immunoSEQ multiplex PCR, and TCRdb's table has in-frame clones only and misses some. The sample records fewer than 25,000 clones, approximately 80% being singletons. The CDR3 sequence is 15 residues long. Germline-derived CDR1 and CDR2 are SGDLS and YYNGEE. Trimming stripped 4 bases from V and 4 bases from J, with 16 bases between. The chain couples TRBV9 to TRBJ2-3; D ambiguous. Sequencing used CD4+ or CD8+ T cells sorted from blood, obtained in a trial of the OX40 agonist ivuxolimab. This TCR came from an adult with an advanced solid tumor such as melanoma, head and neck, liver or kidney cancer. The CDR3 DNA is TGTGCCAGCAGCCGCCGGTGGGCCCGGTCAGATACGCAGTATTTT. This gives the protein CASSRRWARSDTQYF.